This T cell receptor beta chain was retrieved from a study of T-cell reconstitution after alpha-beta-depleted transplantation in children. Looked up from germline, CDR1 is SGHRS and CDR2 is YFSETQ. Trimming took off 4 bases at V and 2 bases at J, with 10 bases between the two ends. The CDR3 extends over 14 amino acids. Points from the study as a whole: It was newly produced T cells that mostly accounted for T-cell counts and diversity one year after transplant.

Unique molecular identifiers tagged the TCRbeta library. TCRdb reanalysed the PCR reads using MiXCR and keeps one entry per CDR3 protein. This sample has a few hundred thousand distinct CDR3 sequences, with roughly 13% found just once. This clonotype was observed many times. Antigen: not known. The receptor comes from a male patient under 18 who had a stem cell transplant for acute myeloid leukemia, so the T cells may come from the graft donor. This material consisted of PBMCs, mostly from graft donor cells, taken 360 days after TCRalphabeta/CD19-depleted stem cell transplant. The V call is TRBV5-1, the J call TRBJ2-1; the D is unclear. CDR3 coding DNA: TGCGCCAGCAGCACCGCCGACCCCTACAATGAGCAGTTCTTC. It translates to CASSTADPYNEQFF.